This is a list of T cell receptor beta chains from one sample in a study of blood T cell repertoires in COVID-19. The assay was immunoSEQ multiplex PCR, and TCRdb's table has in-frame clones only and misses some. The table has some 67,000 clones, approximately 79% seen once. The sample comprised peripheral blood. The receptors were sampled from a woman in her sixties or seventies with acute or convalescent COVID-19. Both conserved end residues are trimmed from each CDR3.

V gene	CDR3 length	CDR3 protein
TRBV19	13	ASSIDGRGRRGYT
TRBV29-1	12	SVESQALNTEAF
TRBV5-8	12	ASSLGLARETQY
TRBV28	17	ASSSMWTGTLQPNYGYT
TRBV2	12	ASSRDRATDTQY
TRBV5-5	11	ASSLELSRELF
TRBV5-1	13	ASSIGQISYNEQF
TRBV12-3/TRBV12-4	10	ASSQTLQGQY
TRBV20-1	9	SVWGLETQY
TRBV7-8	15	ASSLEGTGILTYEQY
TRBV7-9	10	ASSFLEEKLF
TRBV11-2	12	ASSLGFLGAEAF
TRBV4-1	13	ASSRPGTQNTEAF
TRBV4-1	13	ASSQDLAGEETQY
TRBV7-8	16	ASSQMSSGGAVPYEQY
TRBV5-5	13	ASSLGETGYEKLF
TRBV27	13	ASSLSGRVNYGYT
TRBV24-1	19	ATRERPGQGILRCLNQPQH
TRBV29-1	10	SVEDRLPEAF
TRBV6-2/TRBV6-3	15	ASSYSLAGAFTDTQY
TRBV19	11	ASVYSGGDEQF
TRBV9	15	ASSVIKGGPFTDTQY